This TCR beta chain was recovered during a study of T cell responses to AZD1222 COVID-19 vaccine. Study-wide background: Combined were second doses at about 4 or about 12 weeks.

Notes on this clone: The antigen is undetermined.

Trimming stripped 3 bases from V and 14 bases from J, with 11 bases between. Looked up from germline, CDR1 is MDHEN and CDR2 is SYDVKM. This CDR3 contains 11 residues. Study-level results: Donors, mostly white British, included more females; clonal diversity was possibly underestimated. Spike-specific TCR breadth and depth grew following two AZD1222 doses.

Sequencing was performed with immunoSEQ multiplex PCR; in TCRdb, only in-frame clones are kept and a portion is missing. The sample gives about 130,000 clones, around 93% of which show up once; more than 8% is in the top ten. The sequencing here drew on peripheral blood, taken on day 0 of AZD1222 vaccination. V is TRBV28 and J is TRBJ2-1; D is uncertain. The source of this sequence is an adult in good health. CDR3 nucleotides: TGTGCCAGCAGTTTTTCCCAGAATAAGTTCTTC. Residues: CASSFSQNKFF.